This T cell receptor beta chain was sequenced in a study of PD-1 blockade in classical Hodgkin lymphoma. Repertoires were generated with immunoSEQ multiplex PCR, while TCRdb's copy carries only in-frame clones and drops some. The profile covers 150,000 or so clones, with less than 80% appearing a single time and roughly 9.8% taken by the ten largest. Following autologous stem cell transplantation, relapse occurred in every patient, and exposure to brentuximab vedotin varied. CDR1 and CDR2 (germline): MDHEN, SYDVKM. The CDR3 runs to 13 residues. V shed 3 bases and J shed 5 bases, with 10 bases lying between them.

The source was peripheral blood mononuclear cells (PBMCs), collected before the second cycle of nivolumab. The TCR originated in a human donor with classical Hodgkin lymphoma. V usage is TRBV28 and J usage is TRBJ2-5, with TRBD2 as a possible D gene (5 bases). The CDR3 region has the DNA TGTGCCAGCAGTTTCTCGGGGTCTGAGACCCAGTACTTC. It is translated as CASSFSGSETQYF.